The 2 T cell receptor beta chains presented below share a single source sample, sequenced in a study of cytomegalovirus exposure and HLA in healthy donors. Both 60 Vbeta primers and 13 Jbeta primers went into the PCR. Using immunoSEQ multiplex PCR, the repertoire was profiled, and TCRdb retains in-frame clones only, with some absent. Of tens of thousands of clones listed, roughly 86% were seen once; the top ten hold around 6%. The sample taken for sequencing was PBMCs. The receptors were gathered from a woman aged 18-29 years in good health and CMV-seropositive.

This chain joins TRBV18 and TRBJ2-1; 8 positions match TRBD2. CDR3 length: 15 residues. Germline assignment: CDR1 KGHSH and CDR2 LQKENI. The trim removed 3 bases at V and 7 bases at J, leaving 8 bases unmatched. CDR3 nucleotides: TGTGCCAGCTCACCGGTTTCAATAGCGGGGAATGAGCAGTTCTTC. This gives the protein CASSPVSIAGNEQFF.

The DNA of the CDR3 is TGTGCCAGCACCCCAAACAGTTACTCCTACAATGAGCAGTTCTTC. This encodes CASTPNSYSYNEQFF. The gene calls are TRBV6-5 and TRBJ2-1, with D unresolved. The CDR3 length is 15 residues. Germline CDR1 and CDR2: MNHEY and SVGAGI. Trimming took off 7 bases at V and 0 bases at J, with 13 bases between the two ends.